This T cell receptor beta chain was obtained from a study of shared clonotypes between healthy human individuals (TCRdb year 2020). About the investigation overall: A few men and two women, aged 18 to 49 years, made up the cohort. For each donor, three plates each were used for CD4 naive and CD4 memory, two plates were used for CD8 naive, and one plate was used for CD8 memory. Different laboratories and diverse techniques were used to prepare libraries and sequence TCR repertoires, to increase sequencing depth and limit assay-specific biases. To estimate repertoire size and how much clonotype sharing occurs between individuals, the study deeply sequenced the blood TCR repertoires of 4 to 6 healthy adults. Per donor, leukapheresis produced somewhere between about 0.9 and 9.5 billion PBMCs. Overall results and qualifications from the work: Sharing across a handful of donors was observed for about 5% of naive CD4, over 3% of naive CD8, over 2% of memory CD4, and less than 0.45% of memory CD8 clonotypes. Even with the large sequencing depth, rarefaction of the sorted-subset datasets indicated that sequencing was incomplete. Pairwise subsampling indicated that sequencing depth was expected to affect the degree of clonotype sharing among donors. Naive subsets generally had larger estimated clonotype richness than memory subsets did. The small number of donors limited the genetic and exposure-history diversity represented. Higher generation probabilities were observed for clonotypes shared by all four sorted-subset donors than for non-shared clonotypes. Sampling was restricted to blood, and TCR repertoires in tissues likely differ from the TCR repertoires found in blood.

For the CD8 naive samples, CD45RO-negative cells were positively selected for CCR7, yielding a CD45RA+CCR7+ population from which TemRA cells were excluded. The donors were healthy, HIV-negative adults who had no recently reported acute infections or vaccinations. All donors were Caucasian adults living in Nashville, Tennessee, USA. After blood collection by leukapheresis, PBMCs were isolated using Ficoll-Histopaque density gradient centrifugation and then cryopreserved in the vapor phase of liquid nitrogen. Analytical flow cytometry was used to check the purity and quantity of each magnetically sorted T cell population. Each sorted fraction had its genomic DNA isolated and then quantified by UV absorbance on a Nanodrop 2000c. Concerning this clone itself: No antigen is known for it. Base qualities are not at hand, and no much larger clone is one base apart.

Using the deep immunoSEQ assay, multiplex PCR amplified TCR CDR3 regions from genomic DNA. Extracted genomic DNA from each cell subset was spread evenly across all wells of several immunoSEQ 96-well plates, with each plate serving as a replicate. For sorted subsets, approximately 200 ng of genomic DNA, equivalent to roughly 30,000 T cell genomes, went into each replicate PCR. Purified libraries were quantified with a Qubit 3.0 fluorometer, sized on a Bioanalyzer 2100, and re-quantified with the KAPA Library Quantification kit. Every immunoSEQ 96-well plate was sequenced on a separate single-read 150-cycle Illumina NextSeq 550 flow cell. In the original analysis: Because the immunoSEQ output included only junctional sequences and no quality scores, the filtering could not be the same as the filtering used for full-length reads. To assign V/J genes and CDR3, sequences were annotated using PyIR, a Python wrapper for IgBLAST v1.9, with IMGT germline references. Any read was removed if the V/J assignment was weak (E-value above 1e-6), the CDR3 was missing, or the read contained stop codons, out-of-frame junctions, or ambiguous translated residues. V3J clonotypes were defined as sequences sharing the same inferred V gene, J gene, and CDR3 amino acid sequence. Percentage overlap between repertoires was computed as shared unique clonotypes divided by the size of the smaller repertoire. RTK rarefaction, the Chao1 estimator, and Recon v2.1 estimates of unobserved clonotypes were used to assess repertoire richness. Generation probabilities for all TCRbeta clonotypes obtained by the gDNA method from a few donors were computed using OLGA. TCRdb mirrors the immuneACCESS table, restricted to in-frame sequences. Some clones are absent from its copies; in checked studies, under half trace to an unresolved V gene, and the reason for the others is unknown. That table gives V, J and clone size, and the DNA gave D and trimming. Present in this sample are around 2,000,000 clones, just over 90% of which were seen just once. The ten largest clones capture 1.5% to 2% of the sample.

The TCR originated in a man aged 18 to 30 in good health. Some clones in this sample may be carry-over from other donors' samples. Sequenced sample: naive CD8+ T cells from PBMCs. The sample's cell subset or site label, decoded: CD45RA+CCR7+.

At the DNA level, the sequence is TGTGCCAGCAGCACCCGGACTAGCGGGAGCTACAATGAGCAGTTCTTC. This yields the protein CASSTRTSGSYNEQFF. The chain is made from TRBV7-9 and TRBJ2-1; 13 bases in the junction line up with TRBD2. V has 5 bases trimmed and J has 3 bases trimmed; junction bases matching no gene number 4. The CDR3 starts with the cysteine, ends with the phenylalanine, and has 16 residues. Of all the DNA, just the CDR3 is kept, 48 bases in frame from base 1. CDR1 and CDR2, looked up from the germline V gene (reference sequence), are SEHNR and FQNEAQ. Here the CDR3 is joined to the reference TRBV7-9 and TRBJ2-1 genes, and the full variable domain is: DTGVSQNPRHKITKRGQNVTFRCDPISEHNRLYWYRQTLGQGPEFLTYFQNEAQLEKSRLLSDRFSAERPKGSFSTLEIQRTEQGDSAMYLCASSTRTSGSYNEQFFGPGTRLTVL.